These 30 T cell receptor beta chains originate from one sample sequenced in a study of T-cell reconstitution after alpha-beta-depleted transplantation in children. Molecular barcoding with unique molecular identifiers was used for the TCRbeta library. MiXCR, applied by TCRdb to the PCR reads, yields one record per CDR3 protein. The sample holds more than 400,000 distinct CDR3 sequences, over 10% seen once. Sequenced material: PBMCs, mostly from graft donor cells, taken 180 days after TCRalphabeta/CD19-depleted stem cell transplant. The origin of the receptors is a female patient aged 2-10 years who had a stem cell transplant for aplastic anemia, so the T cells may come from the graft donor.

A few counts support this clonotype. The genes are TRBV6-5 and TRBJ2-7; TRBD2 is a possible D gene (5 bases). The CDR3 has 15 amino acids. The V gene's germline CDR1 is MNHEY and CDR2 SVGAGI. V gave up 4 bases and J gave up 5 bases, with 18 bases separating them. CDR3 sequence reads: CASSFLAGNPHEQYF. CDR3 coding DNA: TGTGCCAGCAGTTTCTTGGCCGGGAATCCCCACGAGCAGTACTTC.

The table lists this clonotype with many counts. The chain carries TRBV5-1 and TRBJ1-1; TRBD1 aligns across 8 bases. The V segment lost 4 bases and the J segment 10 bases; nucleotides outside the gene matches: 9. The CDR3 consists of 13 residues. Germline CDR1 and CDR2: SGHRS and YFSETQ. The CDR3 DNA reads TGCGCCAGCAGCCACGGACAGGGCCAAGGAGCTTTCTTT. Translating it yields CASSHGQGQGAFF.

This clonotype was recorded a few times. This CDR3 is CASSLDRSLYGYTF. The DNA of the CDR3 is TGTGCCAGCTCATTGGACCGGAGTCTCTATGGCTACACCTTC. The V gene is TRBV6-1, the J gene TRBJ1-2; D uncertain. Germline assignment: CDR1 MNHNS and CDR2 SASEGT. The CDR3 spans 14 residues. Trimming shortened V by 8 bases and J by 4 bases, and 17 bases separated the two germline ends.

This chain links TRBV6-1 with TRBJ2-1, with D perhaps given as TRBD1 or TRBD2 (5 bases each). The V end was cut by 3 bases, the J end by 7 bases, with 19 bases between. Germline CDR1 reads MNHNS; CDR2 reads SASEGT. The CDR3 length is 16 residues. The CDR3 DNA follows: TGTGCCAGCAGTGAGGGGGATGGGTGGGTACATAATGAGCAGTTCTTC. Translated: CASSEGDGWVHNEQFF.

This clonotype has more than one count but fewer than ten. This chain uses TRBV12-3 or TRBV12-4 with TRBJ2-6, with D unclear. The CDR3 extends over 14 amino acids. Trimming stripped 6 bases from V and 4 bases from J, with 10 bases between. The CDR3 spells CASSPPLGANVLTF. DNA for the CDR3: TGTGCCAGCAGCCCCCCCCTAGGGGCCAACGTCCTGACTTTC.

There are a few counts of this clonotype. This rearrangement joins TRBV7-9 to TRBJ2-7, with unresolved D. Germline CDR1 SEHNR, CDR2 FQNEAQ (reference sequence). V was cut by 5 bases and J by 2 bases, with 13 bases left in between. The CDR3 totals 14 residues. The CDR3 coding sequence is TGTGCCAGCAGCCCCCCCCCGTTACCCTACGAGCAGTACGTC. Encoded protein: CASSPPPLPYEQYV.

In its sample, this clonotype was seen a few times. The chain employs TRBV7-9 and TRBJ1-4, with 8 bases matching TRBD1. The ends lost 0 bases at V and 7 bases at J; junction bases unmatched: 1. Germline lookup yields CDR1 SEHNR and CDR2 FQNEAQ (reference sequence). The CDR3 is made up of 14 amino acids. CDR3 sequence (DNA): TGTGCCAGCAGCTTAGCAGGACAGGGTGAAAAACTGTTTTTT. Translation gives CASSLAGQGEKLFF.

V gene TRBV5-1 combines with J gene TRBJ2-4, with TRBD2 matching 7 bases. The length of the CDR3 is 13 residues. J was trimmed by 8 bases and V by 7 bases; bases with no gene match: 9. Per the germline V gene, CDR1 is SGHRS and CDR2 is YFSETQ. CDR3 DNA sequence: TGCGCCAGCGTCCCGCGAGGGAGGGACATTCAGTACTTC. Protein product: CASVPRGRDIQYF. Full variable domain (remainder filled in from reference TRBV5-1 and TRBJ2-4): KAGVTQTPRYLIKTRGQQVTLSCSPISGHRSVSWYQQTPGQGLQFLFEYFSETQRNKGNFPGRFSGRQFSNSRSEMNVSTLELGDSALYLCASVPRGRDIQYFGAGTRLSVL.

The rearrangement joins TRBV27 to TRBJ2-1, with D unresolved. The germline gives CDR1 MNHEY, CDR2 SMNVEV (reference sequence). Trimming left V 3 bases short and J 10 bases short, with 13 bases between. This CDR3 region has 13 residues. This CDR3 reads CASSLVLRGEQFF. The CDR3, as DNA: TGTGCCAGCAGTTTGGTCCTGCGCGGAGAGCAGTTCTTC.

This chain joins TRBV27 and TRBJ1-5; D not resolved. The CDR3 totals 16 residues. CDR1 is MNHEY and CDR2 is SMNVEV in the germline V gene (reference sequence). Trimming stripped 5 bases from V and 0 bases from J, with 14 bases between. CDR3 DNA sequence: TGTGCCAGCAGTCTGACGCCGGGCTATAGCAATCAGCCCCAGCATTTT. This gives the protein CASSLTPGYSNQPQHF.

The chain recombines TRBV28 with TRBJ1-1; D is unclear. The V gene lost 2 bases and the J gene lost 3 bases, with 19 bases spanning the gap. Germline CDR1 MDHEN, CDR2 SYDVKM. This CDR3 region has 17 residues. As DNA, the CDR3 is TGTGCCAGCAGTTTACGGTCAGGCTCCGGAAAGCACACTGAAGCTTTCTTT. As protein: CASSLRSGSGKHTEAFF.

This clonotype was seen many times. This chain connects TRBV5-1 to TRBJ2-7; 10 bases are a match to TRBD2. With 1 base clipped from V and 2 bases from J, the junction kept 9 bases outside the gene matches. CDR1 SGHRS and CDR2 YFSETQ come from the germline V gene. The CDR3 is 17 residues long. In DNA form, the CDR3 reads TGCGCCAGCAGCTTGCTGGTAGCGGGAGGCTATACCTACGAGCAGTACTTC. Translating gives CASSLLVAGGYTYEQYF.

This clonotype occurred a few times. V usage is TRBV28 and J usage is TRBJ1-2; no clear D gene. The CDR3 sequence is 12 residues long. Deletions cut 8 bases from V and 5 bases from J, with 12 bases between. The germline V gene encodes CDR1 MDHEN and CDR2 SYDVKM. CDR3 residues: CASSERIYGYTF. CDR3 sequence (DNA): TGTGCCAGCTCTGAGAGAATTTATGGCTACACCTTC.

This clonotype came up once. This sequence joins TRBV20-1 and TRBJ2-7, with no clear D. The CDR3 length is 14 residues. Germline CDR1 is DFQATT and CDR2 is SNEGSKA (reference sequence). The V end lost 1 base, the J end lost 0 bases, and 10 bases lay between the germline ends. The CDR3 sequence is CSARGYPSSYEQYF. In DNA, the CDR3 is TGCAGTGCTAGAGGCTATCCGAGCTCCTACGAGCAGTACTTC.

CDR3 protein: CASSLLRTSTEAFF. The DNA of the CDR3 is TGTGCCAGCAGCTTACTCCGTACCTCCACTGAAGCTTTCTTT. This rearrangement joins TRBV7-9 to TRBJ1-1, with no clear D. CDR1 and CDR2 from the germline V gene are SEHNR and FQNEAQ (reference sequence). Trimming pared 2 bases from V and 4 bases from J, leaving 11 bases between. The CDR3 extends over 14 amino acids.

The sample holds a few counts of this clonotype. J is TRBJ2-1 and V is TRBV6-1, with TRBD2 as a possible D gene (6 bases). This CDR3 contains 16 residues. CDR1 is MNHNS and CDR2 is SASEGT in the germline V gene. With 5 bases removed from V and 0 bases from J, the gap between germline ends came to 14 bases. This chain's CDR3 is CASSPTLASSYNEQFF. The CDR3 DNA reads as TGTGCCAGCAGTCCCACTCTAGCGAGCTCCTACAATGAGCAGTTCTTC.

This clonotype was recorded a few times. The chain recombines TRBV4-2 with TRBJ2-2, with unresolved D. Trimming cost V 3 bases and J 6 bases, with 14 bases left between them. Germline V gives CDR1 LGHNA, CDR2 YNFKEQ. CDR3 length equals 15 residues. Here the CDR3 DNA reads TGTGCCAGCAGCCAGGGCCTCCGCGGAGCCGGGGAGCTGTTTTTT. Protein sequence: CASSQGLRGAGELFF.

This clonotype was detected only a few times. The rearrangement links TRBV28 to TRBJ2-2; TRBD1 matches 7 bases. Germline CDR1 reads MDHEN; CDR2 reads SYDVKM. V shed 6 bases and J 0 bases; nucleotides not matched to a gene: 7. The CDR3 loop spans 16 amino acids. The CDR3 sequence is CASRSPGQPNTGELFF. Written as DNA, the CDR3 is TGTGCCAGCAGAAGCCCGGGACAGCCGAACACCGGGGAGCTGTTTTTT.

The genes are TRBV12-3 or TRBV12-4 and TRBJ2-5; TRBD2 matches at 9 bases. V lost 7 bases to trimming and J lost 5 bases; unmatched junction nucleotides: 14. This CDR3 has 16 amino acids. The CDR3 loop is CASIAGAGGPRETQYF. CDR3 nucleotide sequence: TGTGCCAGCATAGCAGGGGCGGGAGGGCCGAGGGAGACCCAGTACTTC.

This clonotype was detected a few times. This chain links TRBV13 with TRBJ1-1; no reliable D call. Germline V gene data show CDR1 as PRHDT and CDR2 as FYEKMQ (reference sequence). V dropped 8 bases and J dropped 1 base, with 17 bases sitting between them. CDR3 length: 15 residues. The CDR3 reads CASLPSYSGNTEAFF. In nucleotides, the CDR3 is TGTGCCAGCTTACCGTCCTATTCAGGGAACACTGAAGCTTTCTTT.

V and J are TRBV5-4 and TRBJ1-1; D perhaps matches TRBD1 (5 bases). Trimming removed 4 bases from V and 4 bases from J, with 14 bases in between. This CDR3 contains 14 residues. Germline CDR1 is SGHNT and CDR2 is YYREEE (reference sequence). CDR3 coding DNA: TGTGCCAGCAGCCCATCCCGGGACCCCACTGAAGCTTTCTTT. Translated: CASSPSRDPTEAFF.

The CDR3 here is CASSLEWTGWDNEQFF. The CDR3 coding sequence is TGTGCCAGCAGCTTGGAGTGGACAGGGTGGGACAATGAGCAGTTCTTC. The chain couples TRBV5-6 to TRBJ2-1; 8 nucleotides agree with TRBD1. Unmatched junction bases numbered 7, after V lost 0 bases and J lost 5 bases. This CDR3 has 16 amino acids. Germline CDR1 reads SGHDT; CDR2 reads YYEEEE.

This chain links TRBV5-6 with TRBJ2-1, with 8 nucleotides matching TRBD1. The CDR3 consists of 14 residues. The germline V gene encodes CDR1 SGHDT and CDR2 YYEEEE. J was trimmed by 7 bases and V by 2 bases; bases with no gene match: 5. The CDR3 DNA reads TGTGCCAGCAGCTTTCTCGGACAGGGTAATGAGCAGTTCTTC. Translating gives CASSFLGQGNEQFF.

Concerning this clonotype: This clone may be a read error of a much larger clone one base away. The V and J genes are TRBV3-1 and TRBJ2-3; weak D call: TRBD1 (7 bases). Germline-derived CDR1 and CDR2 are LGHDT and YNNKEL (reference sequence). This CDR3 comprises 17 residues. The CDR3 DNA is TGTGCCACCAGCCAAGATGGCGACAGGGAGGTTTCAGATACGCAGTATTTT. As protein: CATSQDGDREVSDTQYF.

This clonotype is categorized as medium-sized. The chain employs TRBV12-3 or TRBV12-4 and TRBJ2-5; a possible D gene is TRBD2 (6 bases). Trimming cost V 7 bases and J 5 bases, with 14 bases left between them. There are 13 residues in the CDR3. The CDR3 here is CASTTTRGETQYF. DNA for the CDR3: TGTGCCAGCACCACTACGCGGGGTGAGACCCAGTACTTC.

The DNA of the CDR3 is TGCAGTGCTAGAAAGACTACGAAAGACTACAATGAGCAGTTCTTC. It specifies CSARKTTKDYNEQFF. The V call is TRBV20-1, the J call TRBJ2-1, with TRBD2 as a possible D gene (5 bases). Trimming took 2 bases from V and 3 from J, leaving 14 bases between them. From germline, CDR1 is DFQATT and CDR2 SNEGSKA (reference sequence). The CDR3 is made up of 15 amino acids.

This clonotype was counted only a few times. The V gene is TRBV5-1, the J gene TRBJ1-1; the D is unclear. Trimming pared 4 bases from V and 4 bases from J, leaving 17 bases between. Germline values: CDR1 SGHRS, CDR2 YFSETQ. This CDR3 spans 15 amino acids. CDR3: CASSLFLDLGTEAFF. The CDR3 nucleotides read TGCGCCAGCAGCCTCTTCCTAGACCTGGGCACTGAAGCTTTCTTT.

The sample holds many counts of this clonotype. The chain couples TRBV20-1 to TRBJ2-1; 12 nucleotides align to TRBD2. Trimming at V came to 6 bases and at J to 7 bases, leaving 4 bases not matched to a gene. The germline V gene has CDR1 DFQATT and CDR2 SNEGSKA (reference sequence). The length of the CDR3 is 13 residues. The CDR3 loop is CSAPLAGGNEQFF. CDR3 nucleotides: TGCAGTGCGCCCCTAGCGGGAGGGAATGAGCAGTTCTTC.

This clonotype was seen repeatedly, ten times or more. This chain's CDR3 is CASGLNIQYF. CDR3 coding DNA: TGTGCCAGCGGCTTAAACATTCAGTACTTC. The V gene is TRBV12-3 or TRBV12-4, the J gene TRBJ2-4; D is unclear. Trimming removed 8 bases from V and 6 bases from J, with 5 bases in between. CDR3 length: 10 residues.

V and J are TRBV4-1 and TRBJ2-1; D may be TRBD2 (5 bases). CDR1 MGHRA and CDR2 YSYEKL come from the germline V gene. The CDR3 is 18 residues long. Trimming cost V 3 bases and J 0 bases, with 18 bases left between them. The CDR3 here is CASSHTIISGPSYNEQFF. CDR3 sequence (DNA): TGCGCCAGCAGCCACACAATCATAAGCGGTCCCTCCTACAATGAGCAGTTCTTC.